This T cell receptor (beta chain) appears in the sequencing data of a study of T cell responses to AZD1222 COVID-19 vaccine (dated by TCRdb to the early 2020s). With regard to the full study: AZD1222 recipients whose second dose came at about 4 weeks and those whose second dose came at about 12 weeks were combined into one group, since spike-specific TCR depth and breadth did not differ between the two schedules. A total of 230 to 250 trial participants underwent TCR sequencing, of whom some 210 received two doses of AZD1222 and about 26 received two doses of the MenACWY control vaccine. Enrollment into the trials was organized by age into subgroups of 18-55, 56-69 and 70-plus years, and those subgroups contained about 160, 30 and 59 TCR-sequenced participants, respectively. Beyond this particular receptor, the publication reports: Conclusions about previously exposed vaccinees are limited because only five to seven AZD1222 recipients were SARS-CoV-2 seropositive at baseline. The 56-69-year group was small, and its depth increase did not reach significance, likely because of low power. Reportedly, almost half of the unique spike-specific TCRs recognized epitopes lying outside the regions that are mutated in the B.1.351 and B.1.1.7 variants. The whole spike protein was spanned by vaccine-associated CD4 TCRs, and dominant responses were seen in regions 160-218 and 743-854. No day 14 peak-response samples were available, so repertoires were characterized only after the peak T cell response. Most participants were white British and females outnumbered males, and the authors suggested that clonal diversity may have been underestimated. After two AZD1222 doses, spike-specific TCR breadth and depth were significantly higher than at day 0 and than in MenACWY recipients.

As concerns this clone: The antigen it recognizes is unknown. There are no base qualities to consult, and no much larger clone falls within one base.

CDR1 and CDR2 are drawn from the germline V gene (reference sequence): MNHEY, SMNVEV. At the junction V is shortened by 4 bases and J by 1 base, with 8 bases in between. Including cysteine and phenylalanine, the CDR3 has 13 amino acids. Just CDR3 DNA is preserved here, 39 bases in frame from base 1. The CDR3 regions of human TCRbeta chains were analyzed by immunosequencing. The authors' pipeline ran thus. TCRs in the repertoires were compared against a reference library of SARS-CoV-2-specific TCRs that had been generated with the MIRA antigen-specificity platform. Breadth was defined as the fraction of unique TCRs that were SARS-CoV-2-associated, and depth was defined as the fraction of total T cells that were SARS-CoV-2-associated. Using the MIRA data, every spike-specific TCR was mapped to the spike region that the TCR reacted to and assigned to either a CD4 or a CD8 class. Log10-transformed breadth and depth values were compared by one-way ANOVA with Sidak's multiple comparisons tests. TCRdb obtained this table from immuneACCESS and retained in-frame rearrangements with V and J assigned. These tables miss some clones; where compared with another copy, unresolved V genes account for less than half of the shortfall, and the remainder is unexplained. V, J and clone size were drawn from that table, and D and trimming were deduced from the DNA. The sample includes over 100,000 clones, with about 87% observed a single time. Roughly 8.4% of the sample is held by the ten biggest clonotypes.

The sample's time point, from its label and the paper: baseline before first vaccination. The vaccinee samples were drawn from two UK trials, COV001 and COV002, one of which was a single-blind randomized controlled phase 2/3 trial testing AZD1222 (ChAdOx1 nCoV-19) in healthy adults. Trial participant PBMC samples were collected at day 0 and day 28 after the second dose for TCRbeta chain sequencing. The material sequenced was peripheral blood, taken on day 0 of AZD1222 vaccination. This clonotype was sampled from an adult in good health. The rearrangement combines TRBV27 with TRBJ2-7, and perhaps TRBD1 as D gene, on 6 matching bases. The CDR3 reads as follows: CASSWQGSYEQYF. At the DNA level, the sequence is TGTGCCAGCAGTTGGCAGGGGTCCTACGAGCAGTACTTC.